What follows is one T cell receptor (beta chain) and its context. The antigen is undetermined. At the DNA level, this CDR3 is encoded by other sequences in the same sample as well. Between the trimmed V and J ends, which lost 1 base and 4 bases, there was a span of 5 bases. Per the germline V gene, CDR1 is LGHDT and CDR2 is YNNKEL (reference sequence). The CDR3 sequence is 12 residues long. This specimen belongs to a study of Ad26.COV2.S vaccination and SARS-CoV-2 variants. Study-level results: Vaccine recipients and placebo recipients showed similar non-spike TCR breadth.

Sequencing used immunoSEQ multiplex PCR; TCRdb keeps in-frame clones, though not all of them. Among some 180,000 clones, approximately 88% were seen once, and the ten largest hold approximately 6%. The TCR sequence derives from a human donor who had recovered from COVID-19. The material was peripheral blood, obtained after recovery from COVID-19. This rearrangement joins TRBV3-1 (or the pseudogene TRBV3-2) to TRBJ2-7; D is unresolved. CDR3 residues: CASSQVGYEQYF. CDR3 DNA: TGTGCCAGCAGCCAAGTTGGATACGAGCAGTACTTC.